One and the same sample provided the 27 T cell receptor beta chains below, sequenced in a study of T cells in Graves' hyperthyroidism and ophthalmopathy. Amplified TCR beta CDR3 regions came from RNA transcripts. During a first-round RT-PCR of the TCR CDR3, the HTBI primer set was used. TCRdb re-called the multiplex PCR reads through MiXCR, storing one row per CDR3 protein. The table records approximately 600,000 distinct CDR3 sequences, approximately 15% of them present only once. The sequenced sample was blood. The source of these receptors is a woman aged 18-30 years with Graves' ophthalmopathy.

V is TRBV7-9 and J is TRBJ2-7; no firm D call. The CDR3 sequence is 14 residues long. Per the germline V gene, CDR1 is SEHNR and CDR2 is FQNEAQ (reference sequence). Trimming removed 5 bases from V and 3 bases from J, with 14 bases in between. CDR3 loop: CASSKSPNFYEQYF. CDR3 in DNA: TGTGCCAGCAGCAAATCACCGAACTTCTACGAGCAGTACTTC.

The rearrangement joins TRBV11-2 to TRBJ1-5; D possibly corresponds to TRBD1 (5 bases). Germline values: CDR1 SGHAT, CDR2 FQNNGV. CDR3 length: 15 residues. Trimming removed 5 bases from V and 5 bases from J, with 16 bases in between. In DNA, the CDR3 is TGTGCCAGCAGCGGGGGAGGGGCGGGCGATCAGCCCCAGCATTTT. Protein sequence: CASSGGGAGDQPQHF. Variable domain in full (rest from reference TRBV11-2 and TRBJ1-5): EAGVAQSPRYKIIEKRQSVAFWCNPISGHATLYWYQQILGQGPKLLIQFQNNGVVDDSQLPKDRFSAERLKGVDSTLKIQPAKLEDSAVYLCASSGGGAGDQPQHFGDGTRLSIL.

A note on this clonotype: A read error may be the cause here, since a much bigger clone is one base away. The CDR3 is CASNGTGSFNQPQHF. CDR3 coding DNA: TGTGCCAGCAACGGGACAGGGTCCTTTAATCAGCCCCAGCATTTT. V usage is TRBV2 and J usage is TRBJ1-5; 9 bases match TRBD1. The J segment lost 4 bases and the V segment lost 7 bases, leaving 8 bases of the junction unmatched. Germline V gene sequence: CDR1 SNHLY, CDR2 FYNNEI. The CDR3 is 15 amino acids.

CDR3 amino acids: CASSFSGTGGATNEQYF. The CDR3 nucleotides read TGTGCCAGCAGTTTCTCCGGGACAGGGGGCGCAACGAACGAGCAGTACTTC. V usage is TRBV6-5 and J usage is TRBJ2-7, with 12 bases fitting TRBD1. Per the germline V gene, CDR1 is MNHEY and CDR2 is SVGAGI. V was pared by 4 bases and J by 5 bases, with 12 bases of the junction left unmatched. The CDR3 sequence is 17 residues long.

This clonotype was seen at least ten times. The chain combines TRBV20-1 with TRBJ2-3, with D perhaps matching TRBD1 or TRBD2 (5 bases each). Trimming cost V 6 bases and J 3 bases, with 19 bases left between them. The CDR3 totals 15 residues. Germline V gene data show CDR1 as DFQATT and CDR2 as SNEGSKA (reference sequence). CDR3 sequence: CSAPKRGGLTDTQYF. CDR3 nucleotide sequence: TGCAGTGCCCCAAAGAGGGGTGGATTGACAGATACGCAGTATTTT.

This clonotype was recorded a few times. This sequence joins TRBV3-1 and TRBJ2-7; no clear D gene. V lost 5 bases, J lost 0 bases, and 17 bases lay in between. CDR1 is LGHDT and CDR2 is YNNKEL in the germline V gene (reference sequence). The CDR3 extends over 16 amino acids. The CDR3 sequence is CASSASRPSSSYEQYF. In DNA, the CDR3 is TGTGCCAGCAGCGCCTCACGGCCCTCAAGCTCCTACGAGCAGTACTTC.

This clonotype has just a few counts. This sequence joins TRBV7-9 and TRBJ1-1; 7 bases align to TRBD1. There are 14 residues in the CDR3. Trimming cost V 3 bases and J 4 bases; bases outside gene matches: 5. Germline CDR1 and CDR2: SEHNR and FQNEAQ (reference sequence). DNA of the CDR3: TGTGCCAGCAGCTTCAGAACAGGGGCCACTGAAGCTTTCTTT. It specifies CASSFRTGATEAFF.

This clonotype was found many times. The chain links TRBV18 to TRBJ2-5; 8 nucleotides agree with TRBD1. The CDR3 has 12 amino acids. The V gene end was trimmed by 6 bases and the J gene end by 4 bases; junction bases not matched to a gene: 1. The germline V gene has CDR1 KGHSH and CDR2 LQKENI. The CDR3 reads CASSTGVETQYF. The CDR3 bases are TGTGCCAGCTCGACAGGGGTAGAGACCCAGTACTTC.

At least ten counts were recorded for this clonotype. The rearrangement uses TRBV12-5 and TRBJ2-1, with a tentative D call TRBD2 (6 bases). Germline CDR1 and CDR2: LGHNT and FRNRAP. This CDR3 is built from 14 residues. The V end lost 5 bases, the J end lost 5 bases, and 13 bases lay between the germline ends. The CDR3 sequence is CASGKPSEHNEQFF. CDR3 nucleotides: TGTGCTAGTGGTAAACCTAGCGAACACAATGAGCAGTTCTTC.

The CDR3 nucleotides are TGCAGTGCTAGAGTAGGCAGATATAATTCACCCCTCCACTTT. This gives the protein CSARVGRYNSPLHF. The V gene is TRBV20-1, the J gene TRBJ1-6; D not certain. The CDR3 has 14 residues. CDR1 and CDR2 from the germline V gene are DFQATT and SNEGSKA (reference sequence). V gave up 1 base and J gave up 4 bases, with 8 bases separating them.

Turning to this clonotype: A much more abundant neighbour one base away suggests this may be a read error. The chain uses TRBV6-2 or TRBV6-3 and TRBJ1-2, with D unresolved. The CDR3 loop spans 13 amino acids. From germline, CDR1 is MNHEY and CDR2 SVGEGT. The CDR3 loop reads CASGYSIWYGYTF. The CDR3 DNA is TGTGCCAGCGGTTACTCGATATGGTATGGCTACACCTTC.

This clonotype was seen ten or more times. V gene TRBV7-2 combines with J gene TRBJ1-2; a weak D match, TRBD1 (5 bases). Germline CDR1 and CDR2: SGHTA and FQGNSA. The CDR3 contains 17 residues. The V end lost 5 bases, the J end lost 0 bases, and 19 bases lay between the germline ends. The CDR3 loop is CASSRRFRQKTNYGYTF. The CDR3 coding sequence is TGTGCCAGCAGCCGGCGATTTCGACAGAAGACTAACTATGGCTACACCTTC.

This clonotype was counted at least ten times. This chain uses TRBV28 with TRBJ2-3, with no clear D. The CDR3 has 17 amino acids. From germline, CDR1 is MDHEN and CDR2 SYDVKM. The V gene lost 7 bases and the J gene lost 1 base, with 21 bases spanning the gap. CDR3 sequence reads: CASTRKGRAARTDTQYF. The CDR3 DNA is TGTGCCAGCACTCGAAAAGGCCGGGCGGCCCGCACAGATACGCAGTATTTT.

This chain uses TRBV4-1 with TRBJ1-5; 8 nucleotides line up with TRBD1. The CDR3 is 20 amino acids. Germline lookup yields CDR1 MGHRA and CDR2 YSYEKL. V dropped 0 bases and J dropped 0; count of bases not matched to a gene: 13. The CDR3 protein is CASSQDASDRAYFSNQPQHF. The CDR3 DNA reads TGCGCCAGCAGCCAAGATGCTTCGGACAGGGCCTATTTTAGCAATCAGCCCCAGCATTTT.

This clonotype was detected many times. The V and J genes are TRBV10-3 and TRBJ2-1, with 9 positions matching TRBD2. This CDR3 comprises 15 residues. V lost 4 bases to trimming and J lost 3 bases; unmatched junction nucleotides: 4. Per the germline V gene, CDR1 is ENHRY and CDR2 is SYGVKD. The CDR3 sequence: CAISVAGGYYNEQFF. In DNA, the CDR3 is TGTGCCATCAGTGTGGCGGGAGGGTACTACAATGAGCAGTTCTTC.

This clonotype was seen many times. This rearrangement joins TRBV18 to TRBJ1-1; 9 bases agree with TRBD1. The CDR3 consists of 12 residues. Germline V gene sequence: CDR1 KGHSH, CDR2 LQKENI. Trimming at V came to 6 bases and at J to 10 bases, leaving 6 bases not matched to a gene. CDR3 in amino acids: CASSLGQGLAFF. The CDR3 DNA sequence: TGTGCCAGCTCGTTGGGACAGGGCCTAGCTTTCTTT.

This clonotype was detected only a few times. The CDR3 sequence: CASSYSTAAETQYF. The CDR3 DNA reads as TGTGCCAGCAGTTACTCGACGGCGGCGGAGACCCAGTACTTC. The V gene is TRBV6-5, the J gene TRBJ2-5; D is unclear. The CDR3 contains 14 residues. Germline values: CDR1 MNHEY, CDR2 SVGAGI. V lost 0 bases, J lost 5 bases, and 10 bases lay in between.

This clonotype came up many times. The chain is built from TRBV6-1 and TRBJ1-2, with D unresolved. The CDR3 loop spans 14 amino acids. The germline V gene encodes CDR1 MNHNS and CDR2 SASEGT. Trimming shortened V by 1 base and J by 4 bases, and 10 bases separated the two germline ends. CDR3 loop: CASSEGLGRYGYTF. The CDR3 nucleotides are TGTGCCAGCAGTGAAGGACTTGGGCGCTATGGCTACACCTTC.

This clonotype was counted many times. The V call is TRBV24-1, the J call TRBJ2-7; D gene ambiguous. Deletions cut 2 bases from V and 1 base from J, with 8 bases between. CDR1 is KGHDR and CDR2 is SFDVKD in the germline V gene. This CDR3 spans 14 amino acids. The CDR3, as DNA: TGTGCCACCAGTGATTGGCGTGAATCCTACGAGCAGTACTTC. Its translation is CATSDWRESYEQYF.

V is TRBV20-1 and J is TRBJ1-2; 9 nucleotides line up with TRBD1. V was clipped by 6 bases and J by 4 bases; unmatched bases: 9. The CDR3 runs to 14 residues. The germline V gene encodes CDR1 DFQATT and CDR2 SNEGSKA (reference sequence). CDR3 protein: CSARPGTGIYGYTF. CDR3 bases: TGCAGTGCGAGACCGGGGACAGGGATCTATGGCTACACCTTC.

The chain recombines TRBV9 with TRBJ1-1; D remains unclear. The CDR3 loop spans 15 amino acids. The V and J ends lost 3 bases and 0 bases respectively, with 12 bases between them. CDR1 and CDR2 from the germline V gene are SGDLS and YYNGEE. The CDR3 DNA reads TGTGCCAGCAGCGAGGACGGTATGATGAACACTGAAGCTTTCTTT. It yields the protein CASSEDGMMNTEAFF.

This clonotype was seen more than once but under ten times. This chain connects TRBV28 to TRBJ2-3; 10 nucleotides align to TRBD2. V shed 6 bases and J 5 bases; nucleotides not matched to a gene: 11. CDR1 and CDR2 from the germline V gene are MDHEN and SYDVKM. The CDR3 is 16 amino acids. CDR3 DNA: TGTGCCAGCAGAGTTTATAGCGGGAGGAATAAAGATACGCAGTATTTT. Encoded protein: CASRVYSGRNKDTQYF.

This clonotype was seen repeatedly, ten times or more. The V and J genes are TRBV9 and TRBJ2-5; D unresolved. The V end lost 0 bases, the J end lost 4 bases, and 10 bases lay between the germline ends. Germline V lookup: CDR1 SGDLS, CDR2 YYNGEE. This CDR3 is 14 amino acids long. The CDR3 sequence: CASSVDSQRETQYF. Here the CDR3 DNA reads TGTGCCAGCAGCGTAGATTCCCAGCGAGAGACCCAGTACTTC. Full variable domain (remainder filled in from reference TRBV9 and TRBJ2-5): DSGVTQTPKHLITATGQRVTLRCSPRSGDLSVYWYQQSLDQGLQFLIQYYNGEERAKGNILERFSAQQFPDLHSELNLSSLELGDSALYFCASSVDSQRETQYFGPGTRLLVL.

This clonotype has a count of ten or more. The chain employs TRBV7-2 and TRBJ2-1; 15 nucleotides match TRBD2. This CDR3 has 18 residues. Unmatched junction bases numbered 7, after V lost 0 bases and J lost 7 bases. The germline gives CDR1 SGHTA, CDR2 FQGNSA. CDR3 DNA: TGTGCCAGCAGCTTAGCATTACGGGGGACTAGCGGGAGGAATGAGCAGTTCTTC. Protein sequence: CASSLALRGTSGRNEQFF. Full variable domain (outside the CDR3, taken from reference TRBV7-2 and TRBJ2-1): GAGVSQSPSNKVTEKGKDVELRCDPISGHTALYWYRQSLGQGLEFLIYFQGNSAPDKSGLPSDRFSAERTGGSVSTLTIQRTQQEDSAVYLCASSLALRGTSGRNEQFFGPGTRLTVL.

Many counts were recorded for this clonotype. The chain has TRBV6-5 and TRBJ1-1, with 10 bases that match TRBD1. This CDR3 spans 15 amino acids. V gave up 3 bases and J gave up 4 bases; unmatched junction bases: 5. Germline CDR1 and CDR2: MNHEY and SVGAGI. CDR3 nucleotide sequence: TGTGCCAGCAGTTATCCGGGACAGGGGAGCACTGAAGCTTTCTTT. Amino acids: CASSYPGQGSTEAFF.

There are many counts of this clonotype. This rearrangement joins TRBV28 to TRBJ1-6, with TRBD1 identical over 9 bases. CDR1 is MDHEN and CDR2 is SYDVKM in the germline V gene. With 5 bases clipped from V and 10 bases from J, the junction kept 6 bases outside the gene matches. The length of the CDR3 is 14 residues. DNA for the CDR3: TGTGCCAGCAGTCTCGGGACAGGGTTGTCACCCCTCCACTTT. This translates into CASSLGTGLSPLHF.

The chain is built from TRBV29-1 and TRBJ2-3; D perhaps matches TRBD2 (6 bases). CDR1 is SQVTM and CDR2 is ANQGSEA in the germline V gene. V lost 6 bases to trimming and J lost 1 base, with 17 bases between them. The CDR3 is 15 amino acids. CDR3 in amino acids: CSVIGPGVGTDTQYF. CDR3 DNA: TGCAGCGTGATAGGACCGGGGGTAGGCACAGATACGCAGTATTTT.